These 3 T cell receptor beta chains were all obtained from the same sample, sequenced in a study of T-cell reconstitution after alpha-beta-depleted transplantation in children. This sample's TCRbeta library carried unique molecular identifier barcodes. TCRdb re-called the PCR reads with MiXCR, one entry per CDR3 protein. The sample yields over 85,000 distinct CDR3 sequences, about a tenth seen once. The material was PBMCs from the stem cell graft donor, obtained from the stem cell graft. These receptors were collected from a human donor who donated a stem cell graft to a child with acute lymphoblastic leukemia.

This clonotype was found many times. The CDR3: CASSFGQLETQYF. The CDR3 DNA sequence: TGTGCCAGCAGTTTCGGACAACTAGAGACCCAGTACTTC. This chain uses TRBV12-3 or TRBV12-4 with TRBJ2-5; the D gene is possibly TRBD1 (5 bases). This CDR3 is 13 amino acids long. Between the trimmed V and J ends, which lost 3 bases and 4 bases, there was a span of 9 bases.

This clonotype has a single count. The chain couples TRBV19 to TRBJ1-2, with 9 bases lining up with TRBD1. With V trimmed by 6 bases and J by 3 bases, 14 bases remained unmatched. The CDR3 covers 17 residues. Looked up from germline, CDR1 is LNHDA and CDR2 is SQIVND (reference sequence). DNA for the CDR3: TGTGCCAGTAGGAGAGGATGGGGACAGGGTTTCGACTATGGCTACACCTTC. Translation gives CASRRGWGQGFDYGYTF.

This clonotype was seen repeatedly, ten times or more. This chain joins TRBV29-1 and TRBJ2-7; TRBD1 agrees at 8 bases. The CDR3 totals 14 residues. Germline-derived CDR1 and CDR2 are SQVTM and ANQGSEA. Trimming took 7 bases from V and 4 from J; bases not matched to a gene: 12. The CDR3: CSGAMGTGSYEQYF. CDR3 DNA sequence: TGCAGCGGCGCAATGGGGACAGGCTCGTACGAGCAGTACTTC.